Sequencing of this T cell receptor (beta chain) was carried out in a study of T cells in Graves' hyperthyroidism and ophthalmopathy. This CDR3 comprises 13 residues. Germline V gene lookup returns CDR1 MNHEY and CDR2 SVGEGT. V lost 10 bases to trimming and J lost 6 bases, with 19 bases between them. Using RNA transcripts as the source, TCR beta CDR3 regions were amplified. When the TCR CDR3 underwent first-round RT-PCR, the HTBI primer set was used. MiXCR was run by TCRdb on the multiplex PCR reads, yielding one entry per CDR3 protein. Here the sample spans more than 300,000 distinct CDR3 sequences, less than 20% being singletons.

This chain links TRBV6-2 or TRBV6-3 with TRBJ2-7; a weak D match, TRBD1 (6 bases). Sequenced sample: blood. The receptor was derived from a man younger than 35 with Graves' ophthalmopathy. The CDR3 reads CATVSGTHCEQYF. CDR3 coding DNA: TGTGCCACCGTTTCCGGGACACACTGCGAGCAGTACTTC.